This TCR beta chain was obtained from a study of T cell responses to AZD1222 COVID-19 vaccine. Clones were read by immunoSEQ multiplex PCR, and TCRdb kept only the in-frame ones, dropping some. The table shows roughly 130,000 clones, with about 85% occurring only once. CDR3 length: 14 amino acids. CDR1 MDHEN and CDR2 SYDVKM come from the germline V gene. V shed 8 bases, J shed 8 bases, and the junction held 14 bases outside the gene matches. Study-wide findings and caveats: The number of AZD1222 recipients seropositive at baseline was only five to seven.

Points on this clone: Its antigen is undetermined.

Sequencing used peripheral blood, obtained on day 0 of AZD1222 vaccination. This chain connects TRBV28 to TRBJ2-7; 8 bases are shared with TRBD1. The clonotype was recovered from an adult in good health. The CDR3 here is CASLPAGQGAKQYF. DNA of the CDR3: TGTGCCAGCCTACCGGCGGGGCAGGGGGCCAAGCAGTACTTC.